This T cell receptor beta chain was identified during a study of graft-versus-host responses after intestinal transplantation. As for the study in general: Recipients got multivisceral, liver-intestinal, or isolated intestinal transplants. Each recipient received anti-thymocyte globulin induction, then tacrolimus and steroids for around three years. General observations from the study: GvH clones detected in recipient marrow included some appearing first in ileum or blood. Maximum circulating GvH clone levels tracked with early post-transplant HvG decreases.

This CDR3 comprises 16 residues. Trimming at V came to 3 bases and at J to 9 bases, leaving 12 bases not matched to a gene. Germline CDR1 and CDR2: GTSNPN and SVGIG (reference sequence). TCRdb's table, derived via immunoSEQ multiplex PCR, lists solely in-frame clones and lacks some. This table has 80,000 to 95,000 clones, about 87% appearing once. On this clone itself: Its antigen is unidentified.

Sample: unstimulated CD4+ T cells sorted from spleen or lymph node cells, taken before transplant. The chain uses TRBV30 and TRBJ2-2; 11 bases agree with TRBD1. The origin of this receptor is a human donor who was the organ donor for an intestinal transplant. CDR3 in amino acids: CAWREPGTGGFRELFF. CDR3 DNA sequence: TGTGCCTGGAGGGAGCCCGGGACAGGGGGATTTCGGGAGCTGTTTTTT.